One and the same sample provided the 2 T cell receptor beta chains below, sequenced in a study of post-analysis software for immune sequencing data. Their specific antigens are unknown. Unique molecular identifiers featured in each of the TCR beta cDNA libraries. TCRdb called the PCR reads again in MiXCR, with one record for every CDR3 protein. The table has 600,000 to 700,000 distinct CDR3 sequences, over 45% seen once. Study results and limitations: Four or five TRBV segments (TRBV5-6, TRBV5-1 and TRBV20-1 among them) occurred more frequently in patients than in controls.

Sequences were obtained from blood. The receptor source for this set is a girl aged 2 to 9 with multiple sclerosis.

The rearrangement links TRBV5-1 to TRBJ2-3; D perhaps matches TRBD1 (5 bases). Deletions cut 0 bases from V and 9 bases from J, with 14 bases between. The CDR3 is 14 residues long. Germline CDR1 and CDR2: SGHRS and YFSETQ. The CDR3 sequence is CASSLGPGKDTQYF. The CDR3 DNA follows: TGCGCCAGCAGCTTGGGCCCAGGGAAGGACACGCAGTATTTT.

The chain is built from TRBV9 and TRBJ1-2; no clear D. Trimming pared 0 bases from V and 3 bases from J, leaving 18 bases between. This CDR3 has 17 amino acids. Germline V gives CDR1 SGDLS, CDR2 YYNGEE. The CDR3 DNA reads as TGTGCCAGCAGCGTAGGGTCAACACCCCGGAGGGACTATGGCTACACCTTC. Amino acids: CASSVGSTPRRDYGYTF.